This T cell receptor (beta chain) was captured by sequencing in a study of T cell changes during pregnancy in multiple sclerosis. V lost 4 bases, J lost 2 bases, and 12 bases lay in between. This CDR3 has 15 amino acids. Looked up from germline, CDR1 is MGHDK and CDR2 is SYGVNS. Assay: immunoSEQ multiplex PCR; the TCRdb copy retains only in-frame clones and omits some. The sample lists 100,000 to 150,000 clones, about 94% occurring once. The TCR sequence derives from a female donor with multiple sclerosis, enrolled in a pregnancy study. This chain joins TRBV25-1 and TRBJ2-1; D is perhaps TRBD1 (6 bases). Material: peripheral blood, obtained before pregnancy. CDR3 loop: CASSAPQGPYNEQFF. In DNA form, the CDR3 reads TGTGCCAGCAGTGCCCCCCAGGGGCCCTACAATGAGCAGTTCTTC.